A single sample gave rise to the 10 T cell receptor beta chains below, sequenced in a study of CD8 T cells in Susac syndrome. The RNA, about 0.45 to 1 ug, was put through reverse transcription using random hexamers. TCRdb redid the calling of the immunoSEQ multiplex PCR reads with MiXCR, one entry per CDR3 protein. Altogether some 120,000 distinct CDR3 sequences are present, approximately 94% being singletons, with the ten largest covering about 0.13%. The sequenced sample consisted of CD4+ T cells from PBMCs. The source of these receptors is a human donor with multiple sclerosis.

The gene calls are TRBV4-2 and TRBJ2-1; D might be TRBD2 (6 bases). This CDR3 spans 13 amino acids. V was trimmed by 1 base and J by 12 bases, leaving 13 bases between them. The germline CDR1 and CDR2 sequences are LGHNA and YNFKEQ. CDR3 sequence reads: CASSQGLGLGQFF. CDR3 nucleotide sequence: TGTGCCAGCAGCCAAGGACTAGGTCTGGGGCAGTTCTTC.

The J gene is TRBJ2-1, the V gene TRBV18; 7 positions match TRBD2. CDR1 is KGHSH, CDR2 LQKENI, per germline. CDR3 length: 16 amino acids. V lost 0 bases and J lost 3; bases outside the gene matches: 5. CDR3: CASSPPGGNGYNEQFF. The CDR3 DNA reads TGTGCCAGCTCACCACCGGGAGGGAATGGCTACAATGAGCAGTTCTTC.

The V and J genes are TRBV19 and TRBJ1-2; unclear D gene. The CDR3 runs to 13 residues. Germline CDR1 and CDR2: LNHDA and SQIVND (reference sequence). V was clipped by 0 bases and J by 8 bases, with 10 bases between them. CDR3 amino acids: CASSIDWQIGYTF. The CDR3 DNA reads TGTGCCAGTAGTATAGATTGGCAGATCGGCTACACCTTC. Full variable domain (remainder filled in from reference TRBV19 and TRBJ1-2): DGGITQSPKYLFRKEGQNVTLSCEQNLNHDAMYWYRQDPGQGLRLIYYSQIVNDFQKGDIAEGYSVSREKKESFPLTVTSAQKNPTAFYLCASSIDWQIGYTFGSGTRLTVV.

V and J are TRBV6-5 and TRBJ1-2; D perhaps matches TRBD1 (5 bases). The CDR3 length is 15 residues. Trimming pared 0 bases from V and 8 bases from J, leaving 16 bases between. The germline gives CDR1 MNHEY, CDR2 SVGAGI. CDR3 nucleotide sequence: TGTGCCAGCAGTTACTCGGGTCAAGGGGCCGGGGGCTACACCTTC. Translating gives CASSYSGQGAGGYTF.

This sequence joins TRBV14 and TRBJ2-3, with D perhaps TRBD1 (5 bases). The CDR3 is 16 amino acids. The ends were cut back, 0 bases at V and 4 bases at J, with 14 bases in the middle. In germline, CDR1 is SGHDN, CDR2 FVKESK. The CDR3 sequence: CASSQELGRVADTQYF. The CDR3 region has the DNA TGTGCCAGCAGCCAAGAACTCGGCAGGGTGGCAGATACGCAGTATTTT.

V gene TRBV6-9 combines with J gene TRBJ1-5, with 8 bases matching TRBD1. This CDR3 comprises 13 residues. The V gene's germline CDR1 is MNHGY and CDR2 SVAAGI. J lost 6 bases, V lost 8 bases, and 6 bases had no gene match. The chain's CDR3 is CASWDRLLQPQHF. The DNA for the CDR3 is TGTGCCAGCTGGGACAGGTTGCTTCAGCCCCAGCATTTT.

The J gene is TRBJ2-1, the V gene TRBV9; the match to TRBD1 covers 7 bases. The length of the CDR3 is 17 residues. Germline CDR1 and CDR2: SGDLS and YYNGEE. The junction had 9 bases not matched to a gene; V was cut back by 0 bases and J by 3 bases. The CDR3: CASSVALRQGGYNEQFF. In DNA form, the CDR3 reads TGTGCCAGCAGCGTAGCCCTAAGACAGGGTGGCTACAATGAGCAGTTCTTC.

V is TRBV5-1 and J is TRBJ1-2, with D tentatively TRBD1 (5 bases). Germline V gives CDR1 SGHRS, CDR2 YFSETQ. CDR3 size: 12 residues. Trimming shortened V by 4 bases and J by 7 bases, and 11 bases separated the two germline ends. The CDR3 DNA reads TGCGCCAGCAGCCTTGGGGCTGGTGGCTACACCTTC. Amino acids: CASSLGAGGYTF. Supplemented by reference TRBV5-1 and TRBJ1-2, the full variable domain reads KAGVTQTPRYLIKTRGQQVTLSCSPISGHRSVSWYQQTPGQGLQFLFEYFSETQRNKGNFPGRFSGRQFSNSRSEMNVSTLELGDSALYLCASSLGAGGYTFGSGTRLTVV.

The chain recombines TRBV27 with TRBJ2-5; D unresolved. The CDR3 contains 14 residues. With 5 bases removed from V and 0 bases from J, the gap between germline ends came to 10 bases. Germline V gene sequence: CDR1 MNHEY, CDR2 SMNVEV (reference sequence). CDR3 bases: TGTGCCAGCAGTCCCCGTCCTTACCAAGAGACCCAGTACTTC. The encoded protein is CASSPRPYQETQYF.

The chain couples TRBV9 to TRBJ2-3, with D uncertain. The V end lost 0 bases, the J end lost 3 bases, and 11 bases lay between the germline ends. The CDR3 extends over 15 amino acids. Looked up from germline, CDR1 is SGDLS and CDR2 is YYNGEE. CDR3 coding DNA: TGTGCCAGCAGCGTAGATTGGGCCGGGACAGATACGCAGTATTTT. This encodes CASSVDWAGTDTQYF.